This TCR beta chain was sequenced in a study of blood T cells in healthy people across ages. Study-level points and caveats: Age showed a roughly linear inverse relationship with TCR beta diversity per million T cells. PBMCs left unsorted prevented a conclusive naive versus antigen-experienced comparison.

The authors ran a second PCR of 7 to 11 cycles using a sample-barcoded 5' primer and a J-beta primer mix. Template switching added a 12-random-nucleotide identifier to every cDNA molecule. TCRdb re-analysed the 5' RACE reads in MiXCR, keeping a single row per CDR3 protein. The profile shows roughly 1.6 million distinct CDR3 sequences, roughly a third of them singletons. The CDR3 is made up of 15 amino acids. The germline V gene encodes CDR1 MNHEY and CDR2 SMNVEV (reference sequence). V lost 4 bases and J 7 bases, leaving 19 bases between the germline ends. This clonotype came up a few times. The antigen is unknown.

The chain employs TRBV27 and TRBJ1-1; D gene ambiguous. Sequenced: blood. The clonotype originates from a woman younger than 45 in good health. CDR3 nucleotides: TGTGCCAGCAGTTCAGGAGGCATTGAACATATTGAAGCTTTCTTT. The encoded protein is CASSSGGIEHIEAFF.